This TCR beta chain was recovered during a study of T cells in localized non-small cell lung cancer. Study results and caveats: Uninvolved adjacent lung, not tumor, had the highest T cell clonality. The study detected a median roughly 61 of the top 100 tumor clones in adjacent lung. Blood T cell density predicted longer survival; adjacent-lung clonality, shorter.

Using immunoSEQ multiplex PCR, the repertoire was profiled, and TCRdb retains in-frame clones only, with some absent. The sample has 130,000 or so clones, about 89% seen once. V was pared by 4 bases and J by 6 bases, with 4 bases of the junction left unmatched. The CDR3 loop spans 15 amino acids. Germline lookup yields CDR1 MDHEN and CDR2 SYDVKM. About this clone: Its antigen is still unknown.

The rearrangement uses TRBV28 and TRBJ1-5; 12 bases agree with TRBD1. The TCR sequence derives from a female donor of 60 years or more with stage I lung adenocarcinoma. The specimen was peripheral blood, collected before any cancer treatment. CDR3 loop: CASSWGTGGIQPQHF. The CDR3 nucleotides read TGTGCCAGCAGTTGGGGGACAGGGGGCATTCAGCCCCAGCATTTT.